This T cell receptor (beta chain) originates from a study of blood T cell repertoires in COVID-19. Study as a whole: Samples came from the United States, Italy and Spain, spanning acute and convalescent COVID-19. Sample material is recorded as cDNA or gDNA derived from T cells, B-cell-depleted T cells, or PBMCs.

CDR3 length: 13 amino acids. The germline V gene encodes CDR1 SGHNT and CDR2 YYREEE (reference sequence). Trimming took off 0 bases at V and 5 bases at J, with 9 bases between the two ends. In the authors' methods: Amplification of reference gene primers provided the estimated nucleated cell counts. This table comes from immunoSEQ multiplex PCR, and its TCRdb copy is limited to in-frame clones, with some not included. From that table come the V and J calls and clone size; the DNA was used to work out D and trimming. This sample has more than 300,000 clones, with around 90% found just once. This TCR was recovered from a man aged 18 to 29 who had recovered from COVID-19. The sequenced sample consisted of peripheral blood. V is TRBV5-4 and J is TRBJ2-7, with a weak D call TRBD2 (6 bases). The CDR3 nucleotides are TGTGCCAGCAGCTTGGGCCGCGGGGACGAGCAGTACTTC. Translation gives CASSLGRGDEQYF. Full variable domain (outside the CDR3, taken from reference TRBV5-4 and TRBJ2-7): ETGVTQSPTHLIKTRGQQVTLRCSSQSGHNTVSWYQQALGQGPQFIFQYYREEENGRGNFPPRFSGLQFPNYSSELNVNALELDDSALYLCASSLGRGDEQYFGPGTRLTVT.